This TCR beta chain was sequenced for a study of T cells after yellow fever vaccination. Study-level results: Booster samples showed a return of most primary-vaccination clones (roughly 96% CD4, 88% CD8).

On this clonotype itself: What it binds is unknown. This could be a read error, since a much larger clone is one nucleotide away.

CDR3 size: 16 residues. Looked up from germline, CDR1 is KGHSH and CDR2 is LQKENI. TCRdb itself ran the 5' RACE reads through MiXCR, one entry per CDR3 protein. The data show almost 70,000 distinct CDR3 sequences, with 5.9% seen just once and roughly 2.3% held by the top ten. The TCR was taken from a man between 18 and 29 years old who received the YFV17D yellow fever vaccine. The chain employs TRBV18 and TRBJ2-5, with D perhaps matching TRBD1 or TRBD2 (6 bases each). The specimen comprised CD4+ T cells sorted from PBMCs, sampled around 16 days after the first yellow fever vaccination. The CDR3 sequence: CASPPRDTGLWETQYF. CDR3 coding DNA: TGTGCCAGCCCACCGCGGGACACGGGTCTTTGGGAGACCCAGTACTTC.